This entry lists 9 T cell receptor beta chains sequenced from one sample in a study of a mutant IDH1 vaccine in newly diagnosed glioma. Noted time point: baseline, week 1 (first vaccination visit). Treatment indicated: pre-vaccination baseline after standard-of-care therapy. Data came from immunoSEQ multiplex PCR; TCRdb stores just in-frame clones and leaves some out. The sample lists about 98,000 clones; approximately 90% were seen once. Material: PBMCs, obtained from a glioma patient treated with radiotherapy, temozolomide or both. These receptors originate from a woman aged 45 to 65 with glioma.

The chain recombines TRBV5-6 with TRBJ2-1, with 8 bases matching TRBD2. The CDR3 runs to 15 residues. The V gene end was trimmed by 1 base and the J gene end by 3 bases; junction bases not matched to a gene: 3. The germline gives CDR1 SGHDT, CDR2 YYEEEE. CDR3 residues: CASSLYGRGYNEQFF. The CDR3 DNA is TGTGCCAGCAGCTTGTACGGGAGGGGCTACAATGAGCAGTTCTTC.

The CDR3 region is CASSTQGASYGYTF. The CDR3 region has the DNA TGTGCCAGCAGCACACAGGGGGCTAGCTATGGCTACACCTTC. The rearrangement links TRBV7-9 to TRBJ1-2; 9 bases line up with TRBD1. V lost 5 bases to trimming and J lost 4 bases; unmatched junction nucleotides: 5. This CDR3 contains 14 residues. In germline, CDR1 is SEHNR, CDR2 FQNEAQ (reference sequence).

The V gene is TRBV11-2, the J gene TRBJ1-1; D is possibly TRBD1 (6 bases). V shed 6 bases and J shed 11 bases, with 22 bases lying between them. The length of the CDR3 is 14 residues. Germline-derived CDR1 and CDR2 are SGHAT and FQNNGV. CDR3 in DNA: TGTGCCAGCAGAGTCGGGGGGGGCGCGAGGTACGCTTTCTTT. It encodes CASRVGGGARYAFF.

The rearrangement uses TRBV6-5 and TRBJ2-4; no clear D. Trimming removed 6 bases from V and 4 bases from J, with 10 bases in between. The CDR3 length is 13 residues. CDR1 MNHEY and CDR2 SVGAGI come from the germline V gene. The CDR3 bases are TGTGCCAGCAGCCTAGGACGGAAAAACATTCAGTACTTC. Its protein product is CASSLGRKNIQYF.

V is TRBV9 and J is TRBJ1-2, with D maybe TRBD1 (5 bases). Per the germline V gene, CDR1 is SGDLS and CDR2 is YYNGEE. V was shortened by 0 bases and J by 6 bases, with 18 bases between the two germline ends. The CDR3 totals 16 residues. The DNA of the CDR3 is TGTGCCAGCAGCGTAGCCCCGTCGGGGGAGGCCGATGGCTACACCTTC. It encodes CASSVAPSGEADGYTF.

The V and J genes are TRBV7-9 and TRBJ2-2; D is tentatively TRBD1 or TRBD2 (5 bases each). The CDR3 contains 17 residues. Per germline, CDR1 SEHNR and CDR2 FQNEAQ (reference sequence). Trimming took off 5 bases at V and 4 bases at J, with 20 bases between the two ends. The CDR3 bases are TGTGCCAGCAGCCTCCCGGACCCGGGACGTATCACCGGGGAGCTGTTTTTT. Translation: CASSLPDPGRITGELFF. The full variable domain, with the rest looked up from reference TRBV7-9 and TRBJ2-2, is DTGVSQNPRHKITKRGQNVTFRCDPISEHNRLYWYRQTLGQGPEFLTYFQNEAQLEKSRLLSDRFSAERPKGSFSTLEIQRTEQGDSAMYLCASSLPDPGRITGELFFGEGSRLTVL.

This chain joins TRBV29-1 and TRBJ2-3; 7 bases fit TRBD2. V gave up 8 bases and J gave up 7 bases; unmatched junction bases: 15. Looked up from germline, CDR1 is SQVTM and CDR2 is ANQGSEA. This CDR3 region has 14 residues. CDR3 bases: TGCAGCTCGGGGAGGGCCGGGGAAAGAAATACGCAGTATTTT. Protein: CSSGRAGERNTQYF.

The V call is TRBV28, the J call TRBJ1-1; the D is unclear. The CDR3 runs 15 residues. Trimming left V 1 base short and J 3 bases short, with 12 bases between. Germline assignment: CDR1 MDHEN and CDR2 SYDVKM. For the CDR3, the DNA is TGTGCCAGCAGTTTATTACGGGGAGGTGACACTGAAGCTTTCTTT. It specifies CASSLLRGGDTEAFF.

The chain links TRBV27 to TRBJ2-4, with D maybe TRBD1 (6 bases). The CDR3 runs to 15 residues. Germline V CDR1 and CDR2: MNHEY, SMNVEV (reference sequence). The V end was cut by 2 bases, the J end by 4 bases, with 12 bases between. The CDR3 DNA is TGTGCCAGCAGTTTAACCAGGGGCTTTAAAAACATTCAGTACTTC. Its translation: CASSLTRGFKNIQYF.